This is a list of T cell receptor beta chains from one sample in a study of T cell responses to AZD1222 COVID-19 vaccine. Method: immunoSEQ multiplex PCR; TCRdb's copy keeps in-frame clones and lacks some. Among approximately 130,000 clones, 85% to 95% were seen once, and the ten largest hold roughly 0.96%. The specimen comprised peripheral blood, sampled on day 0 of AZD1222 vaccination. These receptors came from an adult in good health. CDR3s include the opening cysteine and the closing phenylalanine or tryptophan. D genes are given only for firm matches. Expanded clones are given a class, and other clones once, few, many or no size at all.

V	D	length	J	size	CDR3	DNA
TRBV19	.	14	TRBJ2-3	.	CASRVGGAADTQYF	TGTGCCAGTAGAGTTGGGGGGGCTGCAGATACGCAGTATTTT
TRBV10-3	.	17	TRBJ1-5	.	CAISEWAGEYGNQPQHF	TGTGCCATCAGTGAGTGGGCAGGGGAGTATGGGAATCAGCCCCAGCATTTT
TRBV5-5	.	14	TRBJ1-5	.	CASAYGGGGQPQHF	TGTGCCAGCGCCTATGGGGGAGGGGGTCAGCCCCAGCATTTT
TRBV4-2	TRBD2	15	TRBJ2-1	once	CASSQVTSGVNEQFF	TGTGCCAGCAGCCAAGTTACTAGCGGGGTCAATGAGCAGTTCTTC
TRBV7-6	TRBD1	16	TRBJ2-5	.	CASSLEPTGGGETQYF	TGTGCCAGCAGCTTAGAGCCTACAGGGGGCGGGGAGACCCAGTACTTC
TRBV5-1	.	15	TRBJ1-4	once	CASSFDLGFGEKLFF	TGCGCCAGCAGCTTCGACCTGGGATTTGGTGAAAAACTGTTTTTT
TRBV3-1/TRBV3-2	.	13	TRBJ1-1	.	CASSPQGFTEAFF	TGTGCCAGCAGTCCCCAGGGTTTCACTGAAGCTTTCTTT
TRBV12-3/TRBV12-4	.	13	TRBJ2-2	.	CASSPTNTGELFF	TGTGCCAGCAGCCCTACTAATACCGGGGAGCTGTTTTTT
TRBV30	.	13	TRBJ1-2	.	CAWIGKDGYGYTF	TGTGCCTGGATAGGGAAAGATGGCTATGGCTACACCTTC
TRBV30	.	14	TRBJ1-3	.	CAWSTGSSGNTIYF	TGTGCCTGGAGTACGGGAAGCTCTGGAAACACCATATATTTT
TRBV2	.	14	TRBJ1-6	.	CASSPGRNNSPLHF	TGTGCCAGCAGCCCCGGGAGGAATAATTCACCCCTCCACTTT
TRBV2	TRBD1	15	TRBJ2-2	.	CASSEGQGNTGELFF	TGTGCCAGCAGTGAGGGACAGGGGAATACCGGGGAGCTGTTTTTT
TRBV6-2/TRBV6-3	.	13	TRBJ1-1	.	CASSQDRNTEAFF	TGTGCCAGCAGTCAGGACAGGAACACTGAAGCTTTCTTT
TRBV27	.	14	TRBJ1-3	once	CASSLRGAGNTIYF	TGTGCCAGCAGTTTAAGGGGGGCTGGAAACACCATATATTTT
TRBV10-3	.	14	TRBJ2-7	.	CAISDPGLSHEQYF	TGTGCCATCAGTGACCCGGGACTTAGCCACGAGCAGTACTTC
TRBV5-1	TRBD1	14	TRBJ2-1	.	CASRTGGAYNEQFF	TGCGCCAGTAGGACAGGGGGCGCTTACAATGAGCAGTTCTTC
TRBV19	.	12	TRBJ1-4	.	CASSTGMQKLFF	TGTGCCAGTAGTACAGGGATGCAAAAACTGTTTTTT
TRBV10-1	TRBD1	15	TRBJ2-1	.	CASSGIGTGLNEQFF	TGCGCCAGCAGTGGGATCGGGACAGGTCTCAATGAGCAGTTCTTC
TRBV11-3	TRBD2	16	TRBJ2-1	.	CASSRTSGAHYNEQFF	TGTGCCAGCAGCCGGACTAGCGGGGCTCACTACAATGAGCAGTTCTTC
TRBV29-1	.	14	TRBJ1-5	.	CARDRRLPNQPQHF	TGCGCCAGGGACCGCCGCCTTCCCAATCAGCCCCAGCATTTT
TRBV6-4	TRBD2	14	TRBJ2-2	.	CASSVAGGTGELFF	TGTGCCAGCAGTGTAGCGGGGGGCACCGGGGAGCTGTTTTTT
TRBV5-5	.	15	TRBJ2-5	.	CASSPGGQHQETQYF	TGTGCCAGCAGCCCTGGAGGCCAGCACCAAGAGACCCAGTACTTC
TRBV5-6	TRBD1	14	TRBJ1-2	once	CASSWTGDIYGYTF	TGTGCCAGCAGCTGGACAGGGGACATCTATGGCTACACCTTC
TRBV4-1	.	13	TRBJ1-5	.	CASSRASNQPQHF	TGCGCCAGCAGCCGGGCCTCGAATCAGCCCCAGCATTTT
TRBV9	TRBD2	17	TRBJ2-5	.	CASSPHQILAGGGGQYF	TGTGCCAGCAGCCCCCACCAGATACTAGCGGGGGGAGGGGGCCAGTACTTC
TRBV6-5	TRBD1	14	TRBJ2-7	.	CATQRDSLAYEQYF	TGTGCCACCCAACGGGACAGCTTAGCCTACGAGCAGTACTTC
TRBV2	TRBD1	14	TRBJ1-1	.	CASSVAGGGTEAFF	TGTGCCAGCAGTGTCGCAGGGGGCGGCACTGAAGCTTTCTTT
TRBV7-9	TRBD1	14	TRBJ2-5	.	CASSRDRAQETQYF	TGTGCCAGCAGCCGGGACAGGGCCCAAGAGACCCAGTACTTC
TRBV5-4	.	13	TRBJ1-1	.	CASSLGGGTEAFF	TGTGCCAGCAGCTTGGGTGGGGGAACTGAAGCTTTCTTT
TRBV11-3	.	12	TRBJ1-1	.	CASRVPFELAFF	TGTGCCAGCCGCGTCCCCTTTGAACTAGCTTTCTTT
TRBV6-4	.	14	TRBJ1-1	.	CASSETGENTEAFF	TGTGCCAGCAGTGAGACGGGAGAGAACACTGAAGCTTTCTTT
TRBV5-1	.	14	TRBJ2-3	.	CASSLDGGTDTQYF	TGCGCCAGCAGCTTGGACGGGGGCACAGATACGCAGTATTTT
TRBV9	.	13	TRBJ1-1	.	CASSQGLNTEAFF	TGTGCCAGCAGCCAGGGTTTGAACACTGAAGCTTTCTTT
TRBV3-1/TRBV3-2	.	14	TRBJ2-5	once	CASSHHTGFETQYF	TGTGCCAGCAGCCATCATACAGGGTTCGAGACCCAGTACTTC
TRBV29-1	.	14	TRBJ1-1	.	CSVVPVLGNTEAFF	TGCAGCGTCGTTCCGGTCTTGGGCAACACTGAAGCTTTCTTT